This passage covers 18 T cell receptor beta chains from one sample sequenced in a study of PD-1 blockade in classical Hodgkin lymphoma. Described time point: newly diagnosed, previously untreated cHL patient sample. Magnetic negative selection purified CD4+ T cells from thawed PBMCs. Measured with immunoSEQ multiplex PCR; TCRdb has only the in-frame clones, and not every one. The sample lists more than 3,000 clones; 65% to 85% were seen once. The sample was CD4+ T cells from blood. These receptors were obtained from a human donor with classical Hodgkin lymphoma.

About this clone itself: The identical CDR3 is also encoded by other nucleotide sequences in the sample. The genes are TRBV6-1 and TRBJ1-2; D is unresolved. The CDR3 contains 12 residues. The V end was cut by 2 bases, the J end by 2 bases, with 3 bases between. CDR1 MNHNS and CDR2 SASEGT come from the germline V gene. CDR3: CASSERNYGYTF. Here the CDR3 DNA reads TGTGCCAGCAGTGAACGGAACTATGGCTACACCTTC.

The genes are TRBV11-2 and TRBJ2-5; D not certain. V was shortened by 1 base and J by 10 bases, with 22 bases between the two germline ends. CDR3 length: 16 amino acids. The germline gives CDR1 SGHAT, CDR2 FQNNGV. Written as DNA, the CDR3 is TGTGCCAGCAGCTTAGTTGGTGTCGAGGCAGGTACCCGCCAGTACTTC. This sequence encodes CASSLVGVEAGTRQYF.

This CDR3 is CASSRLGQGLDQPQHF. DNA of the CDR3: TGCGCCAGCAGCCGGCTGGGACAGGGATTGGATCAGCCCCAGCATTTT. The chain links TRBV4-1 to TRBJ1-5, with TRBD1 identical over 9 bases. CDR1 is MGHRA, CDR2 YSYEKL, per germline. V shed 4 bases, J shed 5 bases, and the junction held 9 bases outside the gene matches. The CDR3 has 16 amino acids.

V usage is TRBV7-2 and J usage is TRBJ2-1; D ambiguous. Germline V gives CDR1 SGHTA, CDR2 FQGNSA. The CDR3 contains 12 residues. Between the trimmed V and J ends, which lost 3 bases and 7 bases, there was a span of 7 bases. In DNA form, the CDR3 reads TGTGCCAGCAGCTTCAGCCTTAATGAGCAGTTCTTC. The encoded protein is CASSFSLNEQFF.

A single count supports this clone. This CDR3 is CASSPLAGAYTGELFF. For the CDR3, the DNA is TGTGCCAGCAGCCCCCTGGCGGGGGCCTACACCGGGGAGCTGTTTTTT. This chain uses TRBV11-1 with TRBJ2-2; D perhaps matches TRBD2 (7 bases). CDR1 and CDR2 (germline): SGHAT, FQDESV (reference sequence). This CDR3 is 16 amino acids long. The V end lost 5 bases, the J end lost 3 bases, and 16 bases lay between the germline ends.

The CDR3 sequence is CSVEYNRGETQYF. CDR3 coding DNA: TGCAGCGTTGAGTACAACAGAGGAGAGACCCAGTACTTC. V gene TRBV29-1 combines with J gene TRBJ2-5, with no clear D. This CDR3 comprises 13 residues. Germline CDR1 reads SQVTM; CDR2 reads ANQGSEA. V dropped 3 bases and J dropped 4 bases, with 12 bases sitting between them.

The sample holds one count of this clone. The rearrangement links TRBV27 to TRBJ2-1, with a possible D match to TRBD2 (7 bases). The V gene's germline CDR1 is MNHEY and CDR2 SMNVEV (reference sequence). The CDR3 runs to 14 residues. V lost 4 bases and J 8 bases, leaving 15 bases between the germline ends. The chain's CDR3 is CASSWGRGGDEQFF. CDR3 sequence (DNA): TGTGCCAGCAGTTGGGGAAGAGGGGGGGATGAGCAGTTCTTC.

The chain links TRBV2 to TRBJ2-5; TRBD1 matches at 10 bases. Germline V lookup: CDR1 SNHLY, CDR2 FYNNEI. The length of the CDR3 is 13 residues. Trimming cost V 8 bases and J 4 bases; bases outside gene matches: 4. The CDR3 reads CASGRDRGETQYF. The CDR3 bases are TGTGCCAGCGGCCGGGACAGGGGAGAGACCCAGTACTTC.

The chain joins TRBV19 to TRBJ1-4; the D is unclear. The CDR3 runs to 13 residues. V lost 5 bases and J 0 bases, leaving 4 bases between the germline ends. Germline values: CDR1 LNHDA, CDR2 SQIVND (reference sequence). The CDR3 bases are TGTGCCAGTAGTCGAACAACTAATGAAAAACTGTTTTTT. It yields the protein CASSRTTNEKLFF.

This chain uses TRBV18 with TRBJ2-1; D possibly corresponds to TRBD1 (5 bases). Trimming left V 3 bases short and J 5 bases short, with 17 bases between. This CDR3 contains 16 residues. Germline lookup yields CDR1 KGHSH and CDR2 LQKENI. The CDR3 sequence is CASSPTSWGPDNEQFF. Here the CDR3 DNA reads TGTGCCAGCTCACCCACCAGCTGGGGCCCTGACAATGAGCAGTTCTTC.

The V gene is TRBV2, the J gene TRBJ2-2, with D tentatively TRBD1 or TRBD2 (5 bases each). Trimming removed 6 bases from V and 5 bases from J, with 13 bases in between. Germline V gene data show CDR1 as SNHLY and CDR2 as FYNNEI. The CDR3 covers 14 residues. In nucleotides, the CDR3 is TGTGCCAGCAGGGTTGTGAGGGGAACCGGGGAGCTGTTTTTT. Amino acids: CASRVVRGTGELFF. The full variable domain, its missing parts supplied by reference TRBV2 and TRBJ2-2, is EPEVTQTPSHQVTQMGQEVILRCVPISNHLYFYWYRQILGQKVEFLVSFYNNEISEKSEIFDDQFSVERPDGSNFTLKIRSTKLEDSAMYFCASRVVRGTGELFFGEGSRLTVL.

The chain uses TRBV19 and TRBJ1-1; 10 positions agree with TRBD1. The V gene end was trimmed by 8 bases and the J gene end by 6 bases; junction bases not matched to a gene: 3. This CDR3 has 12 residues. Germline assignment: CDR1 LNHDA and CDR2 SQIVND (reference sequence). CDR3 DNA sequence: TGTGCCAGTGGGACAGGGGAGGCTGAAGCTTTCTTT. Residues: CASGTGEAEAFF.

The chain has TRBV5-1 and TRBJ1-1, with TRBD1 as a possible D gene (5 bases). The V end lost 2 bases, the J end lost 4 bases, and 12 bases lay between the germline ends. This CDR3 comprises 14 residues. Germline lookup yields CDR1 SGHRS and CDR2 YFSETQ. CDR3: CASSFGFGATEAFF. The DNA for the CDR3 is TGCGCCAGCAGCTTTGGTTTCGGGGCCACTGAAGCTTTCTTT.

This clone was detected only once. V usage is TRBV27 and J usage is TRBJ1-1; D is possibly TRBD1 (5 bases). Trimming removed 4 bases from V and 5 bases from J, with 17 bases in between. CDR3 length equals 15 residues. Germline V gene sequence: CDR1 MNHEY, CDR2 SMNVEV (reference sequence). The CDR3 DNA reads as TGTGCCAGCAGTTCCCTCGGGGGAGGGGAAACTGAAGCTTTCTTT. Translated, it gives CASSSLGGGETEAFF.

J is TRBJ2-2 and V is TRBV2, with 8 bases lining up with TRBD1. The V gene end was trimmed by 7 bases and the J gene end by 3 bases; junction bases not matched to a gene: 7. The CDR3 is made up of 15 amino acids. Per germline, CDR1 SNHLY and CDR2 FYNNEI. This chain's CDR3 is CASTPDRVDTGELFF. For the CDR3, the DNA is TGTGCCAGCACCCCGGACAGGGTGGACACCGGGGAGCTGTTTTTT.

CDR3 bases: TGTGCCAGCAGCTTTGTAGGCCGCAATGAGCAGTTCTTC. It encodes CASSFVGRNEQFF. The chain uses TRBV11-2 and TRBJ2-1; no firm D call. This CDR3 has 13 amino acids. Trimming stripped 3 bases from V and 6 bases from J, with 9 bases between. CDR1 SGHAT and CDR2 FQNNGV come from the germline V gene.

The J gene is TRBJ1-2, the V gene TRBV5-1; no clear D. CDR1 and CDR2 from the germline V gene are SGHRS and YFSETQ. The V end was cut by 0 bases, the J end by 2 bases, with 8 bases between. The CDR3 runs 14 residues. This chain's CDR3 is CASSLEVGNYGYTF. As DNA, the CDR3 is TGCGCCAGCAGCTTGGAGGTGGGGAACTATGGCTACACCTTC.

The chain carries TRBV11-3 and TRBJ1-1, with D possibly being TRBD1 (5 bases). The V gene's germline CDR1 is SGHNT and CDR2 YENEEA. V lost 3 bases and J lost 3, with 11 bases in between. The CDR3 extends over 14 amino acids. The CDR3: CASSLGGEDTEAFF. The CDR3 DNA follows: TGTGCCAGCAGCTTGGGGGGGGAAGACACTGAAGCTTTCTTT.